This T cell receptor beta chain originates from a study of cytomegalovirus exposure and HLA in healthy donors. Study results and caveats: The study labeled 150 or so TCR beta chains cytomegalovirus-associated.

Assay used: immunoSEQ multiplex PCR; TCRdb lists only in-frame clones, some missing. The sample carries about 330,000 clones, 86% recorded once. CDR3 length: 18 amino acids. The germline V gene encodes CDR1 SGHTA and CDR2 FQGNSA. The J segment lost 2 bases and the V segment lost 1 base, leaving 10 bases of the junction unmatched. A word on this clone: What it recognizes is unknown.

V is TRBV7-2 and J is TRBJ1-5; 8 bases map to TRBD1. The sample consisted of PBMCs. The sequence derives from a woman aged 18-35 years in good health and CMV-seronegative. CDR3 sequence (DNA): TGTGCCAGCAGCTTAGTCGGCAGGGGGCGTTCTGGCAATCAGCCCCAGCATTTT. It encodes CASSLVGRGRSGNQPQHF.